Presented here are 4 T cell receptor beta chains from one specimen sequenced in a study of Ad26.COV2.S vaccination and SARS-CoV-2 variants. Repertoires were generated with immunoSEQ multiplex PCR, while TCRdb's copy carries only in-frame clones and drops some. The table lists some 410,000 clones, about 92% of them singletons. Documented treatment: roughly 20 received Ad26.COV2.S at low or high dose, single or two shots; about 5 received placebo; per-sample allocation not given. Sampling was performed 63 days after the first vaccine or placebo injection. The starting material was peripheral blood, obtained in a trial of Ad26.COV2.S vaccine versus placebo. These TCRs come from a person aged 18 to 59 who received the Ad26.COV2.S COVID-19 vaccine or a placebo.

The V and J genes are TRBV10-3 and TRBJ1-1, with 9 nucleotides matching TRBD1. CDR1 ENHRY and CDR2 SYGVKD come from the germline V gene. Trimming at V came to 7 bases and at J to 5 bases, leaving 8 bases not matched to a gene. This CDR3 spans 14 amino acids. CDR3 protein: CAITKTQGATEAFF. In DNA, the CDR3 is TGTGCCATCACTAAAACACAGGGGGCTACTGAAGCTTTCTTT.

This clone was found once. The chain is built from TRBV7-9 and TRBJ1-6; D call uncertain. Germline V CDR1 and CDR2: SEHNR, FQNEAQ (reference sequence). The CDR3 has 13 amino acids. Trimming pared 2 bases from V and 9 bases from J, leaving 8 bases between. The CDR3 protein is CASSLHVGSPLHF. The DNA of the CDR3 is TGTGCCAGCAGCTTACACGTCGGTTCACCCCTCCACTTT.

The chain employs TRBV3-1 (or the pseudogene TRBV3-2) and TRBJ1-2; no clear D. With 1 base removed from V and 4 bases from J, the gap between germline ends came to 7 bases. Germline-derived CDR1 and CDR2 are LGHDT and YNNKEL (reference sequence). This CDR3 spans 13 amino acids. The CDR3 sequence is CASSQVPVYGYTF. For the CDR3, the DNA is TGTGCCAGCAGCCAAGTTCCAGTCTATGGCTACACCTTC.

The rearrangement uses TRBV6-5 and TRBJ1-1, with D possibly being TRBD1 (6 bases). This CDR3 is 15 amino acids long. Trimming took 1 base from V and 3 from J, leaving 12 bases between them. In germline, CDR1 is MNHEY, CDR2 SVGAGI. The CDR3 reads CASSYYTGMDTEAFF. The CDR3 DNA follows: TGTGCCAGCAGTTACTACACAGGGATGGACACTGAAGCTTTCTTT.